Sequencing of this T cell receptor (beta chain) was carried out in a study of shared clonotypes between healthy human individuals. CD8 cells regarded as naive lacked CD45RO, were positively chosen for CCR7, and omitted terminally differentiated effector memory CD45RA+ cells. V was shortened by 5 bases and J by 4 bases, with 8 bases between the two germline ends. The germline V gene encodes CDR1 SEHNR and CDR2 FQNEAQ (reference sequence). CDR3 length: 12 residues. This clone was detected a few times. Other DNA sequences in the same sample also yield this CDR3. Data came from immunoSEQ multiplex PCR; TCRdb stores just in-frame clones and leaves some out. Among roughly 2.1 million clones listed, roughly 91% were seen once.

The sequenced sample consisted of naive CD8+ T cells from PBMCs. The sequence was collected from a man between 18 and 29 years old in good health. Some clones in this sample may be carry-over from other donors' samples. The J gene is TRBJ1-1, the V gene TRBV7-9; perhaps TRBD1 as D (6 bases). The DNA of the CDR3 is TGTGCCAGCAGCCGAGGGGGCACTGAAGCTTTCTTT. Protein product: CASSRGGTEAFF.